A selection of T cell receptor beta chains follows, all from one sample in a study of beta chain features in type 1 diabetes. This table comes from immunoSEQ multiplex PCR, and its TCRdb copy is limited to in-frame clones, with some not included. Of roughly 340,000 clones in the sample, roughly an eighth are singletons; the top ten hold 0.0095% to 0.012%. Material: naive CD4+ T cells from blood. These TCRs come from a woman in her late teens or twenties with type 1 diabetes. Each CDR3 is given with its conserved first and last residue. The order of the fields is CDR3 length, J gene, V gene, CDR3 protein.

15,TRBJ2-1,TRBV9,CASSVGGGSYNEQFF
14,TRBJ1-2,TRBV29-1,CSVRSRDRAHGYTF
10,TRBJ2-7,TRBV18,CASFKLEQYF
13,TRBJ1-4,TRBV30,CAWTSQSGEKLFF
13,TRBJ1-1,TRBV7-9,CASSFTGDTEAFF
13,TRBJ1-2,TRBV30,CAWSPSGTGGYTF
15,TRBJ2-1,TRBV9,CASSVGAGGYNEQFF
14,TRBJ1-1,TRBV7-2,CASKPQGTNTEAFF
15,TRBJ1-4,TRBV4-1,CASSQGRATPPKLFF
14,TRBJ2-7,TRBV6-5,CASRRGGSEYEQYF
13,TRBJ2-2,TRBV5-1,CASSLEGAGELFF
16,TRBJ2-2,TRBV2,CASIGDRGANTGELFF
15,TRBJ2-7,TRBV6-1,CASSARTGQSYEQYF
13,TRBJ2-7,TRBV28,CASSLVGSREQYF
14,TRBJ2-1,TRBV2,CATPRTGSNNEQFF
15,TRBJ2-7,TRBV25-1,CASSDPGVGPYEQYF
11,TRBJ2-5,TRBV18,CASSSQETQYF
15,TRBJ2-7,TRBV11-2,CASSVPGSRSYEQYF
12,TRBJ2-5,TRBV9,CASSVQGETQYF
13,TRBJ2-1,TRBV27,CASWRFQTHEQFF
15,TRBJ2-5,TRBV10-3,CAISESGGTQETQYF
13,TRBJ2-7,TRBV5-1,CASRGTESYEQYF
14,TRBJ1-5,TRBV5-6,CASSSGQGAQPQHF
15,TRBJ2-3,TRBV21-1,CASSKAQAPTDTQYF
11,TRBJ1-1,TRBV7-9,CASSPLAEAFF
13,TRBJ1-1,TRBV30,CAWKRAENTEAFF
13,TRBJ2-7,TRBV7-3,CASSLMGFDEQYF
12,TRBJ2-7,TRBV7-3,CASSTPGQVQYF
15,TRBJ2-5,TRBV4-3,CASSQARAGVETQYF
13,TRBJ1-1,TRBV7-3,CASSPTGNTEAFF
16,TRBJ2-7,TRBV15,CATSRPGTSGTYEQYF